The T cell receptor (beta chain) under discussion was sequenced for a study of vaccination effects on CD4 cells after COVID-19. Generated by immunoSEQ multiplex PCR, the TCRdb table keeps only in-frame clones and is missing some. Of 45,000 to 55,000 clones in the sample, just over 70% were seen once. Details on this clone: Antigen specificity is unknown.

Culture proceeded for approximately 10 days, and CD4+ T cells were then isolated. Every participant took two doses of the BNT162b2 or mRNA-1273 vaccine. Source: CD4+ T cells from PBMCs cultured without peptide, taken after COVID-19 vaccination. The TCR sequence derives from a human donor who received a COVID-19 vaccine.

The CDR3 DNA reads TGTGCCAGTAGTATAAATCGCGGGGCGGCTGGCTCTGGAAACACCATATATTTT. It yields the protein CASSINRGAAGSGNTIYF. V is TRBV19 and J is TRBJ1-3; D may be TRBD1 (5 bases). With 2 bases removed from V and 0 bases from J, the gap between germline ends came to 17 bases. The CDR3 totals 18 residues. The germline gives CDR1 LNHDA, CDR2 SQIVND (reference sequence).